This T cell receptor (beta chain) was sequenced for a study of glioma-infiltrating T cells after dendritic cell vaccination. V gave up 4 bases and J gave up 8 bases, with 16 bases separating them. Germline V gene sequence: CDR1 SGHNT, CDR2 YYREEE (reference sequence). This CDR3 contains 14 residues. Sequencing used immunoSEQ multiplex PCR; TCRdb keeps in-frame clones, though not all of them. The sample includes 85,000 to 100,000 clones, 80% to 90% of them seen just once. Stated time point: after dendritic cell vaccination, including at tumor progression/relapse. This sequence joins TRBV5-4 and TRBJ2-1; tentatively, D is TRBD2 (6 bases). The origin of this receptor is a human donor with glioblastoma. Sequenced here: blood, sampled after dendritic cell vaccination. The CDR3 reads CASSAAGTRDEQFF. CDR3 bases: TGTGCCAGCAGCGCCGCCGGGACTCGCGATGAGCAGTTCTTC.